The following is a TCR beta chain sequence with its context. This sample is part of a study of blood T cell repertoires in COVID-19. Study details: Samples of COVID-19 (acute and convalescent) were obtained from the United States, Italy and Spain. T cells, B-cell-depleted T cells, or PBMCs provided the cDNA or gDNA that served as material.

V was pared by 6 bases and J by 0 bases, with 17 bases between. Per germline, CDR1 LNHDA and CDR2 SQIVND (reference sequence). The CDR3 totals 16 residues. Assay used: immunoSEQ multiplex PCR; TCRdb lists only in-frame clones, some missing. This table has more than 200,000 clones, approximately 80% appearing once. The clonotype comes from an elderly woman with acute or convalescent COVID-19. The chain uses TRBV19 and TRBJ1-2, with TRBD1 as a possible D gene (5 bases). Sequenced: peripheral blood. The CDR3 sequence: CASSKRQRGSNYGYTF. CDR3 DNA sequence: TGTGCCAGTAGCAAACGTCAGCGGGGCTCTAACTATGGCTACACCTTC.